This T cell receptor (beta chain) was retrieved from a study of beta chain features in type 1 diabetes. V shed 4 bases and J shed 8 bases, with 14 bases lying between them. This CDR3 region has 12 residues. Germline V gene lookup returns CDR1 GTSNPN and CDR2 SVGIG (reference sequence). Expressed TCRB transcripts were sequenced because the entire RNA isolate underwent reverse transcription. Here immunoSEQ multiplex PCR was the method, and the copy in TCRdb shows in-frame clones only, minus some. The sample holds under 300,000 clones, under 20% seen once. Overall study results and limits: Moderately but significantly shorter TCRB CDR3s were found in Type 1 diabetes patients in all four CD4+ subsets. Patients showed naive, central memory and Treg TCRB repertoires that appeared more similar than those of healthy donors.

This clone was detected only a few times. Its antigen remains unknown. This clonotype was obtained from a man younger than 45 with type 1 diabetes. The chain links TRBV30 to TRBJ2-5, with D maybe TRBD1 (6 bases). The specimen was naive CD4+ T cells from blood. The CDR3 bases are TGTGCCTGGAAGGACAGCCAGGCCACCCAGTACTTC. Protein sequence: CAWKDSQATQYF.